Listed below are T cell receptor beta chains from one sample, sequenced in a study of cytomegalovirus exposure and HLA in healthy donors. Generated by immunoSEQ multiplex PCR, the TCRdb table keeps only in-frame clones and is missing some. In the table there are 60,000 to 95,000 clones, approximately 82% of which are singletons. Sequenced sample: PBMCs. These receptors were obtained from an older man in good health and CMV-seropositive. Each CDR3 is given without its conserved first and last residue. Fields, in order: V gene, CDR3 length, J gene, CDR3 protein.

v_call: TRBV19
cdr3_length: 11
j_call: TRBJ1-1
cdr3_aa: ASSIVADTEAF

v_call: TRBV10-3
cdr3_length: 14
j_call: TRBJ2-5
cdr3_aa: AISGVSGGVQETQY

v_call: TRBV11-1
cdr3_length: 13
j_call: TRBJ2-1
cdr3_aa: ASSPGQNTYNEQF

v_call: TRBV9
cdr3_length: 14
j_call: TRBJ2-3
cdr3_aa: ASSSASGRGGDTQY

v_call: TRBV9
cdr3_length: 14
j_call: TRBJ2-3
cdr3_aa: ASSVAGAVPTDTQY

v_call: TRBV4-3
cdr3_length: 13
j_call: TRBJ1-2
cdr3_aa: ASSQDRVESYGYT

v_call: TRBV6-5
cdr3_length: 12
j_call: TRBJ1-5
cdr3_aa: ASSSSQWARPQH

v_call: TRBV7-9
cdr3_length: 12
j_call: TRBJ2-5
cdr3_aa: ASSQRQIQETQY

v_call: TRBV28
cdr3_length: 15
j_call: TRBJ2-1
cdr3_aa: ASSWRRAGGSSNEQF

v_call: TRBV7-9
cdr3_length: 12
j_call: .
cdr3_aa: ASSLSRLRVEQY

v_call: TRBV7-9
cdr3_length: 13
j_call: TRBJ1-1
cdr3_aa: ASSLPRQGNTEAF

v_call: TRBV10-3
cdr3_length: 11
j_call: TRBJ1-1
cdr3_aa: AISGGVNTEAF

v_call: TRBV10-3
cdr3_length: 13
j_call: TRBJ1-4
cdr3_aa: AISDPTGANEKLF

v_call: TRBV6-5
cdr3_length: 13
j_call: TRBJ1-3
cdr3_aa: ASSYSLSSGNTIY

v_call: TRBV29-1
cdr3_length: 9
j_call: TRBJ2-5
cdr3_aa: SAVAGETQY

v_call: TRBV10-3
cdr3_length: 12
j_call: TRBJ2-2
cdr3_aa: AISERWAGGELF

v_call: TRBV5-1
cdr3_length: 13
j_call: TRBJ1-2
cdr3_aa: ASSISGTEFYGYT

v_call: TRBV29-1
cdr3_length: 16
j_call: TRBJ2-1
cdr3_aa: SVQSPGLAGVSSNEQF

v_call: TRBV28
cdr3_length: 12
j_call: TRBJ1-2
cdr3_aa: ASSYGNSNYGYT

v_call: TRBV5-1
cdr3_length: 13
j_call: TRBJ2-6
cdr3_aa: ASRDSFSGANVLT

v_call: TRBV19
cdr3_length: 11
j_call: TRBJ2-2
cdr3_aa: ASSGANTGELF

v_call: TRBV5-1
cdr3_length: 11
j_call: TRBJ2-1
cdr3_aa: ASALPNRGEEF

v_call: TRBV5-1
cdr3_length: 14
j_call: TRBJ2-5
cdr3_aa: ASSGRTGGSGETQY

v_call: TRBV6-5
cdr3_length: 11
j_call: TRBJ1-1
cdr3_aa: ASSYRGDTEAF

v_call: TRBV7-9
cdr3_length: 11
j_call: TRBJ2-3
cdr3_aa: ASSGQATDTQY

v_call: TRBV9
cdr3_length: 12
j_call: TRBJ2-7
cdr3_aa: ASSEGTGLYEQY

v_call: TRBV5-4
cdr3_length: 15
j_call: TRBJ2-2
cdr3_aa: ASSFGRTSSNTGELF

v_call: TRBV28
cdr3_length: 13
j_call: TRBJ2-7
cdr3_aa: ASSLGSAGGNEQY

v_call: TRBV5-1
cdr3_length: 13
j_call: TRBJ1-4
cdr3_aa: ASSQQGNTNEKLF

v_call: TRBV29-1
cdr3_length: 8
j_call: TRBJ2-1
cdr3_aa: SAVYNEQF

v_call: TRBV4-1
cdr3_length: 12
j_call: TRBJ2-5
cdr3_aa: ASSDLAGDETQY

v_call: TRBV13
cdr3_length: 9
j_call: TRBJ2-1
cdr3_aa: ASSLRDLQF

v_call: TRBV7-6
cdr3_length: 13
j_call: TRBJ2-1
cdr3_aa: ASSLASASYNEQF

v_call: TRBV29-1
cdr3_length: 10
j_call: TRBJ1-1
cdr3_aa: SVEGGWTEAF

v_call: TRBV2
cdr3_length: 11
j_call: TRBJ2-5
cdr3_aa: ASTGSSQETQY

v_call: TRBV28
cdr3_length: 10
j_call: TRBJ1-2
cdr3_aa: ASTVTGVGYT